The 31 T cell receptor beta chains listed next were all sequenced from one sample in a study of shared clonotypes between healthy human individuals. Produced via immunoSEQ multiplex PCR; TCRdb's table is partial and in-frame only. This table holds some 1,600,000 clones, approximately 98% found once. The source material was naive CD4+ T cells sorted from blood. The subset is: CD45RA+ positively selected. These receptors were obtained from a man aged 25 to 40 in good health.

J is TRBJ2-7 and V is TRBV6-1; TRBD1 aligns across 7 bases. V lost 4 bases and J lost 4; bases outside the gene matches: 16. This CDR3 region has 17 residues. From germline, CDR1 is MNHNS and CDR2 SASEGT. This CDR3 is CASSAQPISGTVYEQYF. For the CDR3, the DNA is TGTGCCAGCAGTGCTCAGCCCATCTCCGGGACAGTATACGAGCAGTACTTC.

This clone has just one count. The V gene is TRBV2, the J gene TRBJ2-1; 12 positions agree with TRBD2. Trimming took 2 bases from V and 14 from J; bases not matched to a gene: 4. There are 13 residues in the CDR3. CDR1 is SNHLY, CDR2 FYNNEI, per germline. The CDR3 sequence: CASSELAGGSEFF. For the CDR3, the DNA is TGTGCCAGCAGTGAACTAGCGGGAGGGTCGGAGTTCTTC.

The genes are TRBV19 and TRBJ2-7; D possibly corresponds to TRBD2 (5 bases). CDR3 length: 14 amino acids. Trimming removed 5 bases at V and 6 bases at J, with 17 bases between. Germline CDR1 reads LNHDA; CDR2 reads SQIVND (reference sequence). CDR3: CASSPLGPVAEQYF. The DNA for the CDR3 is TGTGCCAGTAGTCCACTAGGCCCAGTCGCCGAGCAGTACTTC.

CDR3 sequence reads: CASSPSRSNTEAFF. The CDR3 DNA follows: TGTGCCAGCAGTCCGAGCAGGTCGAACACTGAAGCTTTCTTT. The chain recombines TRBV6-1 with TRBJ1-1; D uncertain. This CDR3 contains 14 residues. CDR1 is MNHNS, CDR2 SASEGT, per germline. Trimming took 5 bases from V and 1 from J, leaving 11 bases between them.

In DNA form, the CDR3 reads TGCAGTGCTAGGGAGCCGGATTACTTC. Translated, it gives CSAREPDYF. This sequence joins TRBV20-1 and TRBJ2-5; D is ambiguous. The CDR3 has 9 residues. The germline CDR1 and CDR2 sequences are DFQATT and SNEGSKA (reference sequence). Between the trimmed V and J ends, which lost 3 bases and 14 bases, there was a span of 10 bases.

The chain uses TRBV7-2 and TRBJ2-7, with TRBD1 matching 7 bases. The length of the CDR3 is 14 residues. Germline CDR1 is SGHTA and CDR2 is FQGNSA. V lost 5 bases to trimming and J lost 8 bases; unmatched junction nucleotides: 12. The CDR3 is CASSLEGGREKQYF. CDR3 DNA: TGTGCCAGCAGCCTCGAAGGGGGCAGGGAGAAGCAGTACTTC.

The chain joins TRBV7-7 to TRBJ1-2; 12 positions match TRBD1. Unmatched junction bases numbered 8, after V lost 5 bases and J lost 7 bases. CDR1 is SSHAT and CDR2 is FNYEAQ in the germline V gene (reference sequence). The CDR3 extends over 15 amino acids. The CDR3 is CASSRDRGRAFGYTF. The CDR3, as DNA: TGTGCCAGCAGCCGGGACAGGGGGCGCGCGTTTGGCTACACCTTC.

The chain recombines TRBV6-5 with TRBJ2-7, with D possibly matching TRBD2 (5 bases). In germline, CDR1 is MNHEY, CDR2 SVGAGI. Deletions cut 6 bases from V and 5 bases from J, with 11 bases between. The CDR3 runs to 12 residues. The CDR3 DNA follows: TGTGCCAGCAGACCCTCGCGGGACGAGCAGTACTTC. Amino acids: CASRPSRDEQYF.

The chain uses TRBV19 and TRBJ1-5, with a tentative D call TRBD1 (5 bases). V was pared by 1 base and J by 6 bases, with 13 bases between. There are 15 residues in the CDR3. The germline CDR1 and CDR2 sequences are LNHDA and SQIVND (reference sequence). CDR3 DNA sequence: TGTGCCAGTAGTATAGCGGCTGGGGGGACTCAGCCCCAGCATTTT. It yields the protein CASSIAAGGTQPQHF. Variable domain in full (rest from reference TRBV19 and TRBJ1-5): DGGITQSPKYLFRKEGQNVTLSCEQNLNHDAMYWYRQDPGQGLRLIYYSQIVNDFQKGDIAEGYSVSREKKESFPLTVTSAQKNPTAFYLCASSIAAGGTQPQHFGDGTRLSIL.

The chain combines TRBV7-2 with TRBJ2-1, with D tentatively TRBD2 (6 bases). V was shortened by 5 bases and J by 3 bases, with 14 bases between the two germline ends. The CDR3 extends over 15 amino acids. Germline V gene data show CDR1 as SGHTA and CDR2 as FQGNSA. The CDR3 sequence is CASSAIPGLYNEQFF. The CDR3 DNA reads as TGTGCCAGCAGCGCGATTCCGGGACTCTACAATGAGCAGTTCTTC.

The rearrangement joins TRBV7-9 to TRBJ2-5, with 7 bases lining up with TRBD1. V shed 3 bases and J 5 bases; nucleotides not matched to a gene: 12. The germline V gene encodes CDR1 SEHNR and CDR2 FQNEAQ (reference sequence). The length of the CDR3 is 16 residues. Written as DNA, the CDR3 is TGTGCCAGCAGCTTTCGGTTGGACAGGCCCCCGGAGACCCAGTACTTC. Its protein is CASSFRLDRPPETQYF.

The rearrangement joins TRBV28 to TRBJ2-7; D may be TRBD1 (8 bases). Trimming removed 6 bases at V and 2 bases at J, with 20 bases between. The CDR3 extends over 16 amino acids. Germline CDR1 reads MDHEN; CDR2 reads SYDVKM. The CDR3 region has the DNA TGTGCCAGCAGGCCCAGGGGGCTAGCGGAAGCCTACGAGCAGTACTTC. This translates into CASRPRGLAEAYEQYF. Combining the CDR3 with reference TRBV28 and TRBJ2-7 gives the whole variable domain DVKVTQSSRYLVKRTGEKVFLECVQDMDHENMFWYRQDPGLGLRLIYFSYDVKMKEKGDIPEGYSVSREKKERFSLILESASTNQTSMYLCASRPRGLAEAYEQYFGPGTRLTVT.

The gene calls are TRBV5-1 and TRBJ2-2; D might be TRBD1 (6 bases). The germline gives CDR1 SGHRS, CDR2 YFSETQ. Between the trimmed V and J ends, which lost 1 base and 3 bases, there was a span of 13 bases. CDR3 length: 16 amino acids. The CDR3 here is CASSLSPGADTGELFF. In DNA form, the CDR3 reads TGCGCCAGCAGCTTGAGTCCAGGGGCGGACACCGGGGAGCTGTTTTTT.

CDR3 in amino acids: CASIRFRSSYNEQFF. The CDR3 nucleotides read TGTGCCAGCATCCGGTTCCGGAGCTCCTACAATGAGCAGTTCTTC. The genes are TRBV28 and TRBJ2-1, with unresolved D. The CDR3 loop spans 15 amino acids. Germline CDR1 reads MDHEN; CDR2 reads SYDVKM. Trimming took 7 bases from V and 0 from J, leaving 13 bases between them.

This chain joins TRBV9 and TRBJ2-7; 12 nucleotides align to TRBD1. Germline CDR1 is SGDLS and CDR2 is YYNGEE. Trimming took 0 bases from V and 7 from J; bases not matched to a gene: 2. This CDR3 is built from 14 residues. In nucleotides, the CDR3 is TGTGCCAGCAGCGTAGGGGACAGGGGGCTTGAGCAGTACTTC. As protein: CASSVGDRGLEQYF. Based on the CDR3 plus reference TRBV9 and TRBJ2-7, the full variable domain is DSGVTQTPKHLITATGQRVTLRCSPRSGDLSVYWYQQSLDQGLQFLIQYYNGEERAKGNILERFSAQQFPDLHSELNLSSLELGDSALYFCASSVGDRGLEQYFGPGTRLTVT.

The chain joins TRBV27 to TRBJ2-7; maybe TRBD2 (5 bases). Germline V lookup: CDR1 MNHEY, CDR2 SMNVEV (reference sequence). The V end was cut by 3 bases, the J end by 2 bases, with 11 bases between. There are 14 residues in the CDR3. CDR3 region: CASSFSGKTYEQYF. The CDR3 DNA sequence: TGTGCCAGCAGTTTCTCGGGGAAGACCTACGAGCAGTACTTC.

The J gene is TRBJ2-2, the V gene TRBV4-3; D is unclear. The CDR3 covers 14 residues. V lost 7 bases and J 0 bases, leaving 9 bases between the germline ends. Germline V CDR1 and CDR2: LGHNA, YSLEER. The CDR3 is CASTLHPNTGELFF. The DNA for the CDR3 is TGCGCCAGCACTTTACACCCGAACACCGGGGAGCTGTTTTTT.

This chain joins TRBV11-3 and TRBJ2-1; no reliable D call. CDR3 length: 13 amino acids. Germline lookup yields CDR1 SGHNT and CDR2 YENEEA. With 5 bases removed from V and 4 bases from J, the gap between germline ends came to 9 bases. CDR3 sequence: CASSAEDYNEQFF. In DNA form, the CDR3 reads TGTGCCAGCAGCGCGGAAGATTACAATGAGCAGTTCTTC.

The chain uses TRBV15 and TRBJ1-3, with D unresolved. CDR3 length equals 15 residues. CDR1 and CDR2 (germline): LNHNV, YYDKDF (reference sequence). Between the trimmed V and J ends, which lost 0 bases and 1 base, there was a span of 7 bases. CDR3 sequence (DNA): TGTGCCACCAGCAGAGATGAGGGATCTGGAAACACCATATATTTT. It codes for CATSRDEGSGNTIYF.

This sequence joins TRBV5-1 and TRBJ2-1; D call uncertain. V was trimmed by 4 bases and J by 2 bases, leaving 10 bases between them. The CDR3 runs to 14 residues. Germline CDR1 reads SGHRS; CDR2 reads YFSETQ. CDR3 in amino acids: CASSPLSTYNEQFF. CDR3 coding DNA: TGCGCCAGCAGCCCTCTGAGTACCTACAATGAGCAGTTCTTC.

This chain connects TRBV21-1 to TRBJ1-5; TRBD1, the table's D call, was not compared with the DNA. TRBV21-1 is a pseudogene. This CDR3 region has 21 residues. The CDR3 DNA is TGTGCCAGCAGCTGCGGATGGATATGGTGCTTGTGGGGCAGGTCCAATCAGCCCCAGCATTTT. Amino acid sequence: CASSCGWIWCLWGRSNQPQHF.

This sequence joins TRBV7-2 and TRBJ2-1, with 8 bases identical to TRBD1. Trimming removed 4 bases from V and 7 bases from J; junction bases left unmatched: 6. This CDR3 has 14 amino acids. Germline V gene data show CDR1 as SGHTA and CDR2 as FQGNSA. DNA of the CDR3: TGTGCCAGCAGCTCCCGGACAGGGCTGAATGAGCAGTTCTTC. Protein: CASSSRTGLNEQFF.

In the case of this clone: Distinct nucleotide sequences in the sample also encode this CDR3. This sequence joins TRBV5-1 and TRBJ2-6; D unresolved. CDR1 SGHRS and CDR2 YFSETQ come from the germline V gene. Trimming removed 2 bases at V and 0 bases at J, with 6 bases between. This CDR3 is 15 amino acids long. The CDR3, as DNA: TGCGCCAGCAGCTTAGGGATCTCTGGGGCCAACGTCCTGACTTTC. It is translated as CASSLGISGANVLTF.

The count of this clone is one. The chain is built from TRBV27 and TRBJ2-7, with 8 bases that match TRBD2. Germline CDR1 and CDR2: MNHEY and SMNVEV (reference sequence). CDR3 length equals 17 residues. Germline trimming cut 5 bases from V and 2 bases from J; bases unmatched to any gene: 14. This chain's CDR3 is CASSHSKGSGVPYEQYF. DNA of the CDR3: TGTGCCAGCAGTCACTCCAAAGGTAGCGGGGTACCCTACGAGCAGTACTTC.

V is TRBV9 and J is TRBJ1-3; D is unclear. Germline CDR1 reads SGDLS; CDR2 reads YYNGEE. V gave up 7 bases and J gave up 2 bases, with 13 bases separating them. The CDR3 covers 14 residues. The CDR3 nucleotides read TGTGCCAGCGCTAGGCCCGGGGCTGGAAACACCATATATTTT. Translation gives CASARPGAGNTIYF.

This clone is a singleton in its sample. The rearrangement uses TRBV19 and TRBJ2-7; 9 nucleotides agree with TRBD2. CDR1 LNHDA and CDR2 SQIVND come from the germline V gene (reference sequence). Unmatched junction bases numbered 9, after V lost 7 bases and J lost 5 bases. The CDR3 is 14 residues long. The CDR3 DNA sequence: TGTGCCAGTACCGTCGGACTAGCGAACGACGAGCAGTACTTC. It is translated as CASTVGLANDEQYF.

This clone showed up just once. V usage is TRBV2 and J usage is TRBJ1-5, with D possibly being TRBD1 (5 bases). V was trimmed by 6 bases and J by 7 bases, leaving 16 bases between them. This CDR3 has 14 residues. Germline loops: CDR1 SNHLY, CDR2 FYNNEI. CDR3 protein: CASSQGDSRQPQHF. The DNA for the CDR3 is TGTGCCAGCAGCCAGGGAGACTCACGGCAGCCCCAGCATTTT.

The chain has TRBV5-4 and TRBJ2-3; possibly TRBD1 or TRBD2 for D (6 bases each). The germline V gene encodes CDR1 SGHNT and CDR2 YYREEE (reference sequence). This CDR3 region has 15 residues. V was shortened by 4 bases and J by 0 bases, with 12 bases between the two germline ends. The CDR3 nucleotides read TGTGCCAGCAGCCCTGGGGGGCGCAGCACAGATACGCAGTATTTT. This encodes CASSPGGRSTDTQYF.

The chain joins TRBV29-1 to TRBJ2-1; no firm D call. The CDR3 is made up of 17 amino acids. V lost 6 bases to trimming and J lost 8 bases, with 29 bases between them. The V gene's germline CDR1 is SQVTM and CDR2 ANQGSEA. CDR3 bases: TGCAGCGTCCGCGACGGCACCCAGGCCAGTTCAATCGATGAGCAGTTCTTC. It codes for CSVRDGTQASSIDEQFF.

As for this clone: The sample holds other DNA sequences that translate to the same CDR3. This chain uses TRBV28 with TRBJ2-7; D is unclear. This CDR3 is built from 11 residues. Germline V gene lookup returns CDR1 MDHEN and CDR2 SYDVKM. The V end was cut by 6 bases, the J end by 4 bases, with 7 bases between. CDR3 nucleotides: TGTGCCAGCAGCCTAGGGTACGAGCAGTACTTC. It encodes CASSLGYEQYF.

This chain links TRBV28 with TRBJ1-5; 7 nucleotides line up with TRBD1. This CDR3 comprises 13 residues. V was clipped by 7 bases and J by 4 bases; unmatched bases: 4. Germline V gene lookup returns CDR1 MDHEN and CDR2 SYDVKM. As DNA, the CDR3 is TGTGCCAGCACGGGACAGCTAAATCAGCCCCAGCATTTT. This translates into CASTGQLNQPQHF.